Listed below are T cell receptor beta chains from one sample, sequenced in a study of T cell repertoires in cytomegalovirus infection. In TCRdb, the reads were re-called with MiXCR into one record per CDR3 protein. The sample has under 500,000 distinct CDR3 sequences, 40% to 50% seen once. Their recognized antigens are unknown. The sequencing here drew on cultured PBMCs, taken from culture after CMV antigen stimulation. These receptors came from a human donor in good health (CMV status not recorded). Some clones in this sample may be carry-over from other donors' samples. CDR3s include the opening cysteine and the closing phenylalanine or tryptophan. D genes are given only for firm matches. Some rows mark clone size as missing; the rest say once, few, many or name a class of expanded clone.

clone_size j_call v_call d_call cdr3_nt cdr3_aa
NA TRBJ1-1 TRBV27 NA TGTGCCAGCAGTTCCCCTACAGGACCGGCCGCGAACACTGAAGCTTTCTTT CASSSPTGPAANTEAFF
NA TRBJ1-2 TRBV6-6 TRBD1 TGTGCCAGCAGTTACACCCCGGGACAGACTTCAACCAACTATGGCTACACCTTC CASSYTPGQTSTNYGYTF
NA TRBJ1-2 TRBV9 TRBD1 TGTGCCAGCAGCCACCGGACAGGGGGGTCTCTCTACTATGGCTACACCTTC CASSHRTGGSLYYGYTF
NA TRBJ2-7 TRBV12-3/TRBV12-4 NA TGTGCCAGCAGTTTATCGAAGAGGGACCCCCCTTTCTTC CASSLSKRDPPFF
NA TRBJ1-1 TRBV7-2 NA TGTGCCAGCAGCTTACTGGGCTTGAACACTGAAGCTTTCTTT CASSLLGLNTEAFF
NA TRBJ2-4 TRBV23-1 NA TGCGCCAGCGGGAGAGGTGGTACAGCCAAAAACATTCAGTACTTC CASGRGGTAKNIQYF
once TRBJ2-7 TRBV20-1 NA TGCAGTGCTAGGGCGGTGGCGGGACCTGACTACGAGCAGTACTTC CSARAVAGPDYEQYF
NA TRBJ1-2 TRBV15 NA TGTGCCACCAGCAGAGATACAAGATATGGCTACACCTTC CATSRDTRYGYTF
few TRBJ2-5 TRBV6-6 NA TGTGCCAGCAGAGCAGTACTTTTGAGGCAAGAGACCCAGTACTTC CASRAVLLRQETQYF
NA TRBJ1-5 TRBV4-2 NA TGTGCCAGCAGCCAAGAGGGGACGGGAAATCAGCCCCAGCATTTT CASSQEGTGNQPQHF